A single sample gave rise to the 3 T cell receptor beta chains below, sequenced in a study of cytomegalovirus exposure and HLA in healthy donors. Use of 60 Vbeta and 13 Jbeta primers characterized the PCR. TCRdb keeps only in-frame clones here, not all; method: immunoSEQ multiplex PCR. In the table there are about 150,000 clones, about 81% of which are singletons. Sequencing was carried out using PBMCs. These receptors all stem from a young man in good health and CMV-seronegative.

With regard to this clone: At one of its ends the junction is not consistent with the germline gene, which may arise from a read error. V is TRBV5-4 and J is TRBJ2-7, with D perhaps matching TRBD1 (7 bases). Germline assignment: CDR1 SGHNT and CDR2 YYREEE (reference sequence). This CDR3 comprises 14 residues. CDR3 sequence: CASSLGGQIYEQYF. The CDR3 coding sequence is TGTGCCAGCAGTTTGGGGGGACAGATCTACGAGCAGTACTTC.

CDR3 region: CASSVDEGEAKNIQYF. As DNA, the CDR3 is TGTGCCAGCAGCGTAGATGAGGGGGAGGCCAAAAACATTCAGTACTTC. The rearrangement joins TRBV9 to TRBJ2-4, with D perhaps TRBD1 (6 bases). The CDR3 has 16 amino acids. Germline V gives CDR1 SGDLS, CDR2 YYNGEE. V gave up 0 bases and J gave up 1 base, with 11 bases separating them.

This clone was picked up one time. The chain is built from TRBV5-8 and TRBJ2-7; D may be TRBD2 (5 bases). Germline V lookup: CDR1 SGHTS, CDR2 YDEGEE. V lost 5 bases and J 0 bases, leaving 6 bases between the germline ends. This CDR3 spans 12 amino acids. The DNA for the CDR3 is TGTGCCAGCAGTCGGGACTCCTACGAGCAGTACTTC. Encoded protein: CASSRDSYEQYF.